Each of the 27 T cell receptor beta chains below was sequenced from the same sample in a study of cytomegalovirus exposure and HLA in healthy donors. Researchers ran the PCR with 60 Vbeta and 13 Jbeta primers. Repertoires were generated with immunoSEQ multiplex PCR, while TCRdb's copy carries only in-frame clones and drops some. The repertoire holds some 140,000 clones, with approximately 87% as singletons. Material for sequencing was PBMCs. These receptor sequences come from a woman aged 30 to 39 in good health and CMV-seronegative.

The CDR3 DNA follows: TGTGCCAGCTCACCACCGGGACAGAGGGCAGATACGCAGTATTTT. It encodes CASSPPGQRADTQYF. The chain has TRBV18 and TRBJ2-3; TRBD1 matches at 7 bases. V trimming: 0 bases; J trimming: 4 bases; junction bases outside the gene matches: 4. This CDR3 region has 15 residues. The germline V gene has CDR1 KGHSH and CDR2 LQKENI.

In DNA form, the CDR3 reads TGCGCCAGCAGCCGGGAGTACCCAATTCAAGAGACCCAGTACTTC. Protein: CASSREYPIQETQYF. J is TRBJ2-5 and V is TRBV5-1, with D possibly being TRBD2 (6 bases). CDR1 is SGHRS and CDR2 is YFSETQ in the germline V gene. V was pared by 4 bases and J by 2 bases, with 15 bases between. CDR3 length: 15 residues.

The J gene is TRBJ2-1, the V gene TRBV7-3; 9 bases fit TRBD1. Unmatched junction bases numbered 8, after V lost 4 bases and J lost 7 bases. The CDR3 consists of 15 residues. Per germline, CDR1 SGHTA and CDR2 FQGTGA. CDR3 in amino acids: CASSSQGTGYNEQFF. The CDR3 DNA sequence: TGTGCCAGCAGCTCGCAAGGGACAGGGTATAATGAGCAGTTCTTC.

V gene TRBV4-1 combines with J gene TRBJ2-3, with 10 bases aligning to TRBD2. Germline CDR1 MGHRA, CDR2 YSYEKL. The CDR3 has 18 amino acids. V gave up 4 bases and J gave up 2 bases; unmatched junction bases: 12. CDR3 loop: CASSPYARTSGLTDTQYF. The CDR3 nucleotides are TGCGCCAGCAGCCCCTACGCCAGGACTAGCGGCCTCACAGATACGCAGTATTTT.

This clone was observed a single time. The chain is built from TRBV5-6 and TRBJ1-5, with D possibly matching TRBD1 (6 bases). V was clipped by 4 bases and J by 5 bases, with 10 bases between them. Per the germline V gene, CDR1 is SGHDT and CDR2 is YYEEEE. This CDR3 is built from 13 residues. CDR3 amino acids: CASSNGQHQPQHF. As DNA, the CDR3 is TGTGCCAGCAGCAATGGACAGCATCAGCCCCAGCATTTT.

The V and J genes are TRBV6-6 and TRBJ1-1; the D gene is possibly TRBD1 (5 bases). Germline V CDR1 and CDR2: MNHNY, SVGAGI (reference sequence). Trimming shortened V by 4 bases and J by 4 bases, and 16 bases separated the two germline ends. This CDR3 is 15 amino acids long. Here the CDR3 DNA reads TGTGCCAGCAGTTCTTCCATTCTTAGGGGCACTGAAGCTTTCTTT. Protein product: CASSSSILRGTEAFF.

The chain is built from TRBV7-3 and TRBJ1-2; 7 nucleotides line up with TRBD1. In germline, CDR1 is SGHTA, CDR2 FQGTGA. With 2 bases clipped from V and 6 bases from J, the junction kept 3 bases outside the gene matches. The CDR3 length is 13 residues. This CDR3 is CASSLGGTDGYTF. CDR3 DNA: TGTGCCAGCAGCTTAGGGGGGACAGATGGCTACACCTTC.

The chain joins TRBV6-1 to TRBJ2-5; 11 bases match TRBD2. Trimming cost V 8 bases and J 6 bases; bases outside gene matches: 8. The CDR3 totals 14 residues. Germline V gene lookup returns CDR1 MNHNS and CDR2 SASEGT. For the CDR3, the DNA is TGTGCCAGCGCCATAGCGGGGGGGCTTCAGACCCAGTACTTC. Amino acids: CASAIAGGLQTQYF.

This sequence joins TRBV4-1 and TRBJ2-5; D gene unclear. Per germline, CDR1 MGHRA and CDR2 YSYEKL. There are 15 residues in the CDR3. V was shortened by 1 base and J by 1 base, with 10 bases between the two germline ends. The CDR3 DNA is TGCGCCAGCAGCCAAGTTCTTAGTAGCCAAGAGACCCAGTACTTC. Translation: CASSQVLSSQETQYF.

The gene calls are TRBV29-1 and TRBJ2-1, with 12 bases aligning to TRBD2. CDR3 length: 19 residues. The germline V gene has CDR1 SQVTM and CDR2 ANQGSEA. V shed 8 bases and J 0 bases; nucleotides not matched to a gene: 17. The CDR3 nucleotides are TGCAGCACTGGGGGTACTAGCGGGAGGTTGGGGGACTCCTACAATGAGCAGTTCTTC. Residues: CSTGGTSGRLGDSYNEQFF.

Details on this clone: This sample includes further DNA sequences coding for the same CDR3. The gene calls are TRBV5-1 and TRBJ1-1; the D gene is possibly TRBD1 (5 bases). Germline CDR1 SGHRS, CDR2 YFSETQ. CDR3 length equals 15 residues. Trimming shortened V by 4 bases and J by 3 bases, and 16 bases separated the two germline ends. The CDR3 DNA follows: TGCGCCAGCAGCGGTAGGGGAATAGGGGACACTGAAGCTTTCTTT. Protein sequence: CASSGRGIGDTEAFF.

V and J are TRBV4-2 and TRBJ2-1; TRBD1 is a possible D gene (6 bases). Germline lookup yields CDR1 LGHNA and CDR2 YNFKEQ. This CDR3 is 17 amino acids long. Trimming removed 3 bases at V and 4 bases at J, with 19 bases between. The CDR3 DNA is TGTGCCAGCAGCCAGATGCCTAGGACAGCGAATTACAATGAGCAGTTCTTC. Protein: CASSQMPRTANYNEQFF.

The V gene is TRBV18, the J gene TRBJ1-3, with D possibly being TRBD1 (5 bases). V lost 3 bases, J lost 2 bases, and 8 bases lay in between. The CDR3 is made up of 14 amino acids. Germline CDR1 reads KGHSH; CDR2 reads LQKENI. DNA of the CDR3: TGTGCCAGCTCACCGTGGGGGGCTGGAAACACCATATATTTT. Translated, it gives CASSPWGAGNTIYF.

V and J are TRBV4-2 and TRBJ1-2; D possibly corresponds to TRBD1 (5 bases). The germline V gene encodes CDR1 LGHNA and CDR2 YNFKEQ. Trimming pared 1 base from V and 3 bases from J, leaving 12 bases between. The CDR3 runs to 15 residues. In DNA form, the CDR3 reads TGTGCCAGCAGCCAAGTTGGCAGGGTTGACTATGGCTACACCTTC. Translated: CASSQVGRVDYGYTF.

The chain carries TRBV9 and TRBJ2-7, with 7 bases matching TRBD1. This CDR3 comprises 15 residues. Looked up from germline, CDR1 is SGDLS and CDR2 is YYNGEE. V trimming: 0 bases; J trimming: 0 bases; junction bases outside the gene matches: 3. The CDR3 nucleotides are TGTGCCAGCAGCGTAGCCGGGACAGTCTCCTACGAGCAGTACTTC. Its protein product is CASSVAGTVSYEQYF.

The rearrangement uses TRBV29-1 and TRBJ2-3, with 11 bases fitting TRBD2. This CDR3 region has 13 residues. CDR1 SQVTM and CDR2 ANQGSEA come from the germline V gene. With 7 bases clipped from V and 2 bases from J, the junction kept 2 bases outside the gene matches. The CDR3 nucleotides are TGCAGCGCGACTAGCGGGATCACAGATACGCAGTATTTT. Its protein product is CSATSGITDTQYF.

This chain connects TRBV6-6 to TRBJ2-5, with 8 bases lining up with TRBD1. The CDR3 is made up of 13 amino acids. V was clipped by 6 bases and J by 8 bases; unmatched bases: 8. Germline values: CDR1 MNHNY, CDR2 SVGAGI (reference sequence). The CDR3 DNA sequence: TGTGCCAGCAGAGACAGGGGTTTGGGAACCCAGTACTTC. This gives the protein CASRDRGLGTQYF.

This sequence joins TRBV10-3 and TRBJ2-1; D might be TRBD2 (6 bases). Per germline, CDR1 ENHRY and CDR2 SYGVKD. The V end lost 5 bases, the J end lost 0 bases, and 8 bases lay between the germline ends. The CDR3 runs 14 residues. For the CDR3, the DNA is TGTGCCATCAGTCTAGCGTCCTCCTACAATGAGCAGTTCTTC. Amino acid sequence: CAISLASSYNEQFF.

The chain recombines TRBV5-4 with TRBJ2-7; the match to TRBD2 covers 7 bases. Germline trimming cut 1 base from V and 4 bases from J; bases unmatched to any gene: 5. The CDR3 totals 14 residues. Looked up from germline, CDR1 is SGHNT and CDR2 is YYREEE (reference sequence). CDR3 in DNA: TGTGCCAGCAGCTTGCGCGGGAGTACGTACGAGCAGTACTTC. Its protein product is CASSLRGSTYEQYF.

The chain combines TRBV4-1 with TRBJ1-2; D perhaps matches TRBD1 (6 bases). V lost 1 base, J lost 5 bases, and 17 bases lay in between. Germline V CDR1 and CDR2: MGHRA, YSYEKL. The CDR3 has 16 residues. Written as DNA, the CDR3 is TGCGCCAGCAGCCAAGTCTCATCCGACAGGATTTATGGCTACACCTTC. Translation: CASSQVSSDRIYGYTF.

The DNA of the CDR3 is TGCGCCAGCAGCTCAGGACAGCCTGGGGTGCAGCCCCAGCATTTT. Translating it yields CASSSGQPGVQPQHF. V gene TRBV5-1 combines with J gene TRBJ1-5, with D possibly TRBD1 on 6 matching bases. This CDR3 has 15 residues. Looked up from germline, CDR1 is SGHRS and CDR2 is YFSETQ. With 3 bases removed from V and 7 bases from J, the gap between germline ends came to 17 bases.

This clone was observed a handful of times. The rearrangement links TRBV21-1 to TRBJ1-3; TRBD1 is taken as the D call from the table, unchecked against the DNA. TRBV21-1 is tagged as a pseudogene. The CDR3 consists of 16 residues. The CDR3 is CASSSGQGRSGNTIYF. CDR3 nucleotide sequence: TGTGCCAGCAGCAGCGGACAGGGAAGATCTGGAAACACCATATATTTT.

The chain uses TRBV6-6 and TRBJ1-5; D unresolved. The germline V gene has CDR1 MNHNY and CDR2 SVGAGI (reference sequence). The germline V and J ends were trimmed by 2 bases and 2 bases, with 4 bases remaining between them. CDR3 length: 13 residues. CDR3 loop: CASSYGGNQPQHF. CDR3 nucleotide sequence: TGTGCCAGCAGTTACGGAGGCAATCAGCCCCAGCATTTT.

V gene TRBV29-1 combines with J gene TRBJ1-1; 11 bases agree with TRBD1. With 5 bases clipped from V and 7 bases from J, the junction kept 6 bases outside the gene matches. There are 13 residues in the CDR3. Germline CDR1 SQVTM, CDR2 ANQGSEA. Written as DNA, the CDR3 is TGCAGCGTTTCCTCCGGGACAGGGGGTGAAGCTTTCTTT. It encodes CSVSSGTGGEAFF.

This clone turned up a few times. The chain is built from TRBV10-3 and TRBJ2-1, with D tentatively TRBD2 (5 bases). The CDR3 sequence is 11 residues long. The V end lost 9 bases, the J end lost 7 bases, and 10 bases lay between the germline ends. Per germline, CDR1 ENHRY and CDR2 SYGVKD. The CDR3: CAIGLGNEQFF. In DNA form, the CDR3 reads TGTGCCATAGGACTGGGGAATGAGCAGTTCTTC.

The chain recombines TRBV28 with TRBJ2-7, with 8 bases aligning to TRBD1. Per germline, CDR1 MDHEN and CDR2 SYDVKM. Losses at the gene ends were 2 bases for V and 1 base for J; bases not matched to a gene: 4. The CDR3 totals 15 residues. The CDR3 here is CASSLPGGESYEQYF. The DNA for the CDR3 is TGTGCCAGCAGTTTACCAGGGGGCGAGTCCTACGAGCAGTACTTC.

V gene TRBV7-8 combines with J gene TRBJ2-1, with D perhaps matching TRBD2 (5 bases). The CDR3 extends over 15 amino acids. Germline CDR1 and CDR2: SGHVS and FQNEAQ. Trimming left V 4 bases short and J 4 bases short, with 14 bases between. The CDR3 DNA reads TGTGCCAGCAGCTCCAACGGACTTGTATACAATGAGCAGTTCTTC. It yields the protein CASSSNGLVYNEQFF.